The entry that follows covers one T cell receptor beta chain sequence. The antigen is undetermined. Trimming took 0 bases from V and 1 from J, leaving 9 bases between them. Germline CDR1 MNHNY, CDR2 SVGAGI (reference sequence). The CDR3 has 15 amino acids. This sample is part of a study of neoadjuvant anti-PD-1 for oral cavity cancer. Study overall: Most patients had three to four biweekly doses of 3 mg/kg nivolumab before resection.

Indicated time point: after neoadjuvant nivolumab, at surgical resection. Analysis of PBMCs was direct, with no culture step. Data came from immunoSEQ multiplex PCR; TCRdb stores just in-frame clones and leaves some out. The table includes over 10,000 clones, about 70% detected once. Study-wide results and caveats: Pretreatment Treg/Th17 ratio correlated inversely with post-treatment tumor clonality.

This chain joins TRBV6-6 and TRBJ1-1, with D unresolved. This material consisted of PBMCs, taken after nivolumab (anti-PD-1) treatment. This sequence originates from a person between 40 and 85 years old with oral cavity squamous cell carcinoma. The CDR3 region is CASSYSTGKNTEAFF. The DNA of the CDR3 is TGTGCCAGCAGTTACTCGACGGGTAAGAACACTGAAGCTTTCTTT.